This TCR beta chain was retrieved from a study of beta chain features in type 1 diabetes. Study information: Patients were similar to healthy donors in age and gender (as well as in cell yields).

Germline assignment: CDR1 SGHTA and CDR2 FQGNSA. V lost 5 bases and J lost 0; bases outside the gene matches: 4. This CDR3 is 16 amino acids long. Since all of the isolated RNA was reverse transcribed, expressed TCRB transcripts were what got sequenced. Assay: immunoSEQ multiplex PCR; the TCRdb copy retains only in-frame clones and omits some. Of over 700,000 clones listed, 15% to 20% were seen once; the top ten hold 0.023%. Study results and caveats: Whether HLA type influences TCRB rearrangement remained unresolved here.

Markers CD45RO/CCR7/CD25/CD127/CD95/CD27 served to sort CD4+ naive, central memory, regulatory and stem cell-like memory cells. This clone was counted only a few times. What it binds is unknown. This receptor was obtained from a woman under 30 in good health. V and J are TRBV7-2 and TRBJ2-2; TRBD1 aligns across 9 bases. Input material: naive CD4+ T cells from blood. The CDR3 reads CASSKQGAANTGELFF. DNA of the CDR3: TGTGCCAGCAGCAAACAGGGGGCGGCGAACACCGGGGAGCTGTTTTTT.